This T cell receptor beta chain was profiled in a study of T cells after yellow fever vaccination. The CDR3 spans 12 residues. The germline V gene encodes CDR1 DFQATT and CDR2 SNEGSKA (reference sequence). V was pared by 7 bases and J by 4 bases, with 12 bases between. A 5'RACE template-switching step, the method used to make TCR cDNA, added a universal primer site and UMIs. TCRdb redid the calling of the 5' RACE reads with MiXCR, one entry per CDR3 protein. The sample records approximately 600,000 distinct CDR3 sequences, about 12% being singletons. As regards this clonotype: What it recognizes is unknown.

General study results and limits: The secondary response peaked faster, at day 5 versus 15, but was weaker. Booster samples showed a return of most primary-vaccination clones (about 96% CD4, around 88% CD8). Abundant clonotypes from the bulk population could get into FACS-sorted repertoires as contaminants.

The source is a man younger than 40 who received the YFV17D yellow fever vaccine. The specimen was PBMCs, collected on the day of the yellow fever booster vaccination. This chain uses TRBV20-1 with TRBJ2-3, with D perhaps being TRBD1 or TRBD2 (5 bases each). The CDR3 is CSVSQGADTQYF. The CDR3 coding sequence is TGCAGTGTGTCCCAGGGAGCAGATACGCAGTATTTT.